This TCR beta chain was identified in a study of Graves' ophthalmopathy and Graves' hyperthyroidism. Study-wide results and caveats: Most thyroid clonotypes with frequency above 0.001 were detected in blood too. Stable hyperthyroidism and ophthalmopathy were told apart by a 13-signature model, which achieved approximately 87% sensitivity and roughly 76% specificity.

The V segment lost 3 bases and the J segment 4 bases; nucleotides outside the gene matches: 7. The CDR3 covers 15 residues. Germline V gene sequence: CDR1 SGDLS, CDR2 YYNGEE. Moderate-to-severe activity, CAS ≥3, NOSPECS ≥4 and a duration under 3 months were seen in donors with ophthalmopathy. Certain patients, namely those with other autoimmune diseases, uncontrolled infections, pregnancy or lactation, were excluded. This clonotype was recorded at least ten times. The antigen remains unidentified. Scientists amplified the TCR beta CDR3 regions from RNA transcripts. Scientists carried out first-round RT-PCR using HTBI primers and then a second-round multiplex PCR. TCRdb fed the multiplex PCR reads into MiXCR, producing one record per CDR3 protein. The data contain under 250,000 distinct CDR3 sequences, approximately 28% of them singletons.

The chain recombines TRBV9 with TRBJ2-7; 10 bases line up with TRBD2. This TCR derives from a man aged 45-65 years with Graves' ophthalmopathy. The sequenced sample was peripheral blood. The CDR3, as DNA: TGTGCCAGCAGCGAAGAGGCTAGCGGGAGTTACGAGCAGTACTTC. Residues: CASSEEASGSYEQYF.